The clone carrying this T cell receptor beta chain was detected only a few times. Its target is not known. TCRdb's copy holds only in-frame clones and misses some; the assay was immunoSEQ multiplex PCR. Among about 15,000 clones listed, around 64% were seen once. The sample originates from a study of cytotoxic CD8 clonotypes in ibrutinib-treated CLL. Study-level findings and limits: Higher circulating CD8+ T-cell counts strongly accompanied higher baseline clonality, above age-matched healthy donors. Shared public clonotypes were rare, and on treatment they either got smaller or stayed the same.

Germline lookup yields CDR1 MNHEY and CDR2 SVGAGI. V was clipped by 2 bases and J by 2 bases, with 7 bases between them. CDR3 length equals 14 residues. V gene TRBV6-5 combines with J gene TRBJ1-5; unclear D gene. This TCR came from a human donor with chronic lymphocytic leukemia. The source material was PBMCs, sampled before ibrutinib treatment. CDR3 in DNA: TGTGCCAGCAGTTACCGAGAAGGCAATCAGCCCCAGCATTTT. It translates to CASSYREGNQPQHF.